This TCR beta chain was captured by sequencing in a study of OX40 agonist ivuxolimab in advanced cancers. Study background: Ivuxolimab doses were 0.01, 0.1, 0.3, 1.5, 3 or 10 mg/kg every 2 weeks.

Germline CDR1 LNHNV, CDR2 YYDKDF (reference sequence). The CDR3 is made up of 13 amino acids. The ends were cut back, 3 bases at V and 5 bases at J, with 10 bases in the middle. Study-wide findings and caveats: Average numbers of expanded clones were greater in CD8+ T cells than in CD4+.

The table came from immunoSEQ multiplex PCR; TCRdb's copy has only in-frame clones and leaves some out. The sample lists some 58,000 clones; about 89% were seen once. In the case of this clone: The antigen remains unidentified.

V usage is TRBV15 and J usage is TRBJ1-2, with D hard to call. The specimen comprised CD4+ or CD8+ T cells sorted from blood, sampled in a trial of the OX40 agonist ivuxolimab. The sequence was obtained from an adult with an advanced solid tumor such as melanoma, head and neck, liver or kidney cancer. The CDR3 sequence is CATSSKSLYGYTF. DNA for the CDR3: TGTGCCACCAGCAGCAAATCCTTATATGGCTACACCTTC.